The clone carrying this TCR beta chain was observed many times. The data belong to a study of identical twins. CDR3 length: 12 amino acids. Unmatched junction bases numbered 13, after V lost 10 bases and J lost 11 bases. CDR1 and CDR2 from the germline V gene are SNHLY and FYNNEI. One entry per CDR3 protein results from TCRdb running MiXCR on the 5' RACE reads. The profile shows over 200,000 distinct CDR3 sequences, around 6.5% of them singletons. The data were also submitted as part of a second study, on T cells expressing NK-cell markers.

Sequenced sample: CD8+ T cells sorted from blood. The origin of this receptor is a woman aged 18-29 years in good health. This chain links TRBV2 with TRBJ1-1, with 7 bases aligning to TRBD1. The CDR3 is CANRDSLLNAFF. The DNA of the CDR3 is TGTGCCAATAGGGACAGTCTCTTGAACGCTTTCTTT. The whole variable domain, filled in from reference TRBV2 and TRBJ1-1, reads EPEVTQTPSHQVTQMGQEVILRCVPISNHLYFYWYRQILGQKVEFLVSFYNNEISEKSEIFDDQFSVERPDGSNFTLKIRSTKLEDSAMYFCANRDSLLNAFFGQGTRLTVV.